A single sample gave rise to the 27 T cell receptor beta chains below, sequenced in a study of CXCR3-negative and CXCR3-positive naive CD8 T cells. 5' RACE that incorporated UMI labels was used to prepare the TRB cDNA libraries. For each CDR3 protein, TCRdb gives one entry from its re-call of the 5' RACE reads, without DNA. Here the sample table reports more than 20,000 distinct CDR3 sequences. Input material: naive CXCR3- CD8+ T cells from blood. Subset in this sample: CD45RO-CCR7+CD27+CD95- naive CD8+ T cells lacking CXCR3 (TNR3-). These receptors were collected from a human donor in good health. Some clones in this sample may be carry-over from other donors' samples.

The genes are TRBV12-3 or TRBV12-4 and TRBJ2-1; TCRdb picks TRBD1, but there is no DNA to check that call. This CDR3 comprises 14 residues. The CDR3 sequence is CASSLGHRVGEQFF.

The chain combines TRBV28 with TRBJ1-1. The CDR3 totals 14 residues. Germline V lookup: CDR1 MDHEN, CDR2 SYDVKM. This chain's CDR3 is CASSPQTTNTEAFF.

The CDR3 loop is CASSDRLAGSDEQFF. The genes are TRBV6-4 and TRBJ2-1; TCRdb outputs TRBD2, but without DNA this stays unchecked. CDR1 MRHNA and CDR2 SNTAGT come from the germline V gene. The CDR3 has 15 amino acids.

This rearrangement joins TRBV7-6 to TRBJ1-1; the D gene TCRdb calls, TRBD1, cannot be checked with no DNA. The CDR3 totals 15 residues. Germline CDR1 SGHVS, CDR2 FNYEAQ. The CDR3 loop reads CASSSPGQTNTEAFF. Filled out from reference TRBV7-6 and TRBJ1-1, the complete variable domain reads GAGVSQSPRYKVTKRGQDVALRCDPISGHVSLYWYRQALGQGPEFLTYFNYEAQQDKSGLPNDRFSAERPEGSISTLTIQRTEQRDSAMYRCASSSPGQTNTEAFFGQGTRLTVV.

CDR3 residues: CASSFPPLAGDKNIQYF. The rearrangement uses TRBV28 and TRBJ2-4; TCRdb designates TRBD1, a call that cannot be tested without DNA. This CDR3 comprises 17 residues. Germline CDR1 and CDR2: MDHEN and SYDVKM.

The CDR3 is CASSGTGGGADTQYF. The rearrangement uses TRBV6-4 and TRBJ2-3; TCRdb calls TRBD1, which cannot be checked without DNA. Germline-derived CDR1 and CDR2 are MRHNA and SNTAGT. CDR3 size: 15 residues.

The chain combines TRBV12-3 or TRBV12-4 with TRBJ2-1; the TCRdb D gene call, TRBD2, has no DNA to confirm it. This CDR3 region has 16 residues. The CDR3 is CASSWGTSGSYNEQFF.

This rearrangement joins TRBV3-1 to TRBJ2-1; there is no DNA to check the TCRdb D call of TRBD1. Germline V gene sequence: CDR1 LGHDT, CDR2 YNNKEL (reference sequence). The CDR3 consists of 13 residues. This CDR3 reads CASSPWQGNEQFF.

The chain recombines TRBV7-2 with TRBJ2-1. The CDR3 is 12 amino acids. Germline V gene sequence: CDR1 SGHTA, CDR2 FQGNSA. The CDR3 protein is CASSLPYNEQFF.

The V and J genes are TRBV10-3 and TRBJ2-7; the TCRdb D gene call, TRBD1, has no DNA to confirm it. CDR3 length equals 13 residues. Germline CDR1 ENHRY, CDR2 SYGVKD. CDR3 sequence: CAISEDRVHEQYF.

This rearrangement joins TRBV29-1 to TRBJ1-2; lacking DNA, the TRBD1 call made by TCRdb goes unchecked. Germline V gene data show CDR1 as SQVTM and CDR2 as ANQGSEA. CDR3 length equals 11 residues. This chain's CDR3 is CSARASYGYTF. Looking up the rest from reference TRBV29-1 and TRBJ1-2 gives the full variable domain: SAVISQKPSRDICQRGTSLTIQCQVDSQVTMMFWYRQQPGQSLTLIATANQGSEATYESGFVIDKFPISRPNLTFSTLTVSNMSPEDSSIYLCSARASYGYTFGSGTRLTVV.

This chain uses TRBV6-4 with TRBJ2-3; TCRdb names TRBD2, which stays unverified in the absence of DNA. The CDR3 is 15 residues long. Germline-derived CDR1 and CDR2 are MRHNA and SNTAGT. CDR3 sequence reads: CASSDTSGSADTQYF.

V and J are TRBV20-1 and TRBJ2-3; TCRdb reports TRBD2, a call that lacks DNA to check it against. The CDR3 totals 16 residues. CDR1 DFQATT and CDR2 SNEGSKA come from the germline V gene (reference sequence). The CDR3 loop is CSARDPTSAWGYTQYF.

CDR3 sequence: CASSQDPTRGYF. V and J are TRBV4-3 and TRBJ2-7; TCRdb picks TRBD1, but there is no DNA to check that call. The germline V gene encodes CDR1 LGHNA and CDR2 YSLEER. This CDR3 is built from 12 residues.

The V and J genes are TRBV29-1 and TRBJ2-7; the TCRdb D gene call, TRBD1, has no DNA to confirm it. The length of the CDR3 is 14 residues. Germline CDR1 reads SQVTM; CDR2 reads ANQGSEA. CDR3 amino acids: CSVDGTRQGYEQYF.

The CDR3 spells CASSYLTGTDTQYF. The J gene is TRBJ2-3, the V gene TRBV6-2 or TRBV6-3. The CDR3 has 14 residues. Germline CDR1 MNHEY, CDR2 SVGEGT.

The chain uses TRBV7-8 and TRBJ2-5; TCRdb gives TRBD1 as the D gene, but with no DNA this cannot be confirmed. Germline V gene sequence: CDR1 SGHVS, CDR2 FQNEAQ. This CDR3 is 16 amino acids long. This CDR3 is CASSPSPGRSQETQYF.

The rearrangement links TRBV7-7 to TRBJ2-5. The germline CDR1 and CDR2 sequences are SSHAT and FNYEAQ (reference sequence). The CDR3 extends over 14 amino acids. The CDR3: CASSFRRDGETQYF.

The chain employs TRBV29-1 and TRBJ1-1. There are 16 residues in the CDR3. CDR1 is SQVTM, CDR2 ANQGSEA, per germline. Here the CDR3 reads CSVEDFDTAWNTEAFF.

This rearrangement joins TRBV29-1 to TRBJ2-2. The CDR3 loop spans 13 amino acids. The germline V gene has CDR1 SQVTM and CDR2 ANQGSEA. The CDR3 sequence: CSVEDGNTGELFF.

CDR3 in amino acids: CASSLQGQETQYF. The chain has TRBV7-9 and TRBJ2-5; TCRdb names TRBD1, which stays unverified in the absence of DNA. CDR1 SEHNR and CDR2 FQNEAQ come from the germline V gene (reference sequence). The CDR3 runs 13 residues.

Considering frequency, this clonotype is medium-sized (0.01 to 0.1%). This chain connects TRBV5-5 to TRBJ2-1; TCRdb proposes TRBD2, but this gene call is untestable without DNA. CDR1 SGHKS and CDR2 YYEKEE come from the germline V gene (reference sequence). The CDR3 spans 13 residues. CDR3: CASSLTSGREQFF. The whole variable domain, remainder taken from reference TRBV5-5 and TRBJ2-1, is DAGVTQSPTHLIKTRGQQVTLRCSPISGHKSVSWYQQVLGQGPQFIFQYYEKEERGRGNFPDRFSARQFPNYSSELNVNALLLGDSALYLCASSLTSGREQFFGPGTRLTVL.

This chain uses TRBV12-3 or TRBV12-4 with TRBJ2-5; the D gene TCRdb calls, TRBD2, cannot be checked with no DNA. This CDR3 spans 15 amino acids. CDR3 residues: CASSSLGLLQETQYF.

The chain combines TRBV7-3 with TRBJ1-2; no DNA is available, so the TRBD1 call from TCRdb remains unchecked. There are 13 residues in the CDR3. CDR1 is SGHTA and CDR2 is FQGTGA in the germline V gene. The CDR3 is CASSLGALGQITF.

This chain connects TRBV4-2 to TRBJ2-7; TCRdb lists TRBD2, though no DNA is available to test this call. This CDR3 contains 16 residues. CDR1 LGHNA and CDR2 YNFKEQ come from the germline V gene. The CDR3 loop is CASSQDKLAGSYEQYF.

This chain links TRBV7-9 with TRBJ2-1. The CDR3 covers 13 residues. CDR1 and CDR2 from the germline V gene are SEHNR and FQNEAQ (reference sequence). CDR3 loop: CASSPDADNEQFF.

The chain joins TRBV6-2 or TRBV6-3 to TRBJ1-4; without DNA, the TCRdb call of TRBD1 cannot be checked. Per the germline V gene, CDR1 is MNHEY and CDR2 is SVGEGT. CDR3 size: 14 residues. The CDR3 here is CASSQGQVNEKLFF.